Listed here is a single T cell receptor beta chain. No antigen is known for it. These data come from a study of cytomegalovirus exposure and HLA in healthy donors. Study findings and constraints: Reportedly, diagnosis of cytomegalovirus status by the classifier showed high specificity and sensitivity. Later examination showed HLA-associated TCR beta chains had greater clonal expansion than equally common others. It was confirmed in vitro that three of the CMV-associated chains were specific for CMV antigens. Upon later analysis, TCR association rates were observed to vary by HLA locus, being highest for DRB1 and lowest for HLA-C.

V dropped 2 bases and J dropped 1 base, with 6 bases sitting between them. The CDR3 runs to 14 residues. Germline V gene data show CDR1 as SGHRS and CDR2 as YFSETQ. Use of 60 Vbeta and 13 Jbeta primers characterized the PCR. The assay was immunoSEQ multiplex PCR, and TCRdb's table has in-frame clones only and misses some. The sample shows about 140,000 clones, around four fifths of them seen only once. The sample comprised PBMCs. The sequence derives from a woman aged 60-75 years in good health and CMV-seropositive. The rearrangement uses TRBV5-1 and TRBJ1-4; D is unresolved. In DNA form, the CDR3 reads TGCGCCAGCAGCTTTTCACTAACTAATGAAAAACTGTTTTTT. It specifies CASSFSLTNEKLFF.